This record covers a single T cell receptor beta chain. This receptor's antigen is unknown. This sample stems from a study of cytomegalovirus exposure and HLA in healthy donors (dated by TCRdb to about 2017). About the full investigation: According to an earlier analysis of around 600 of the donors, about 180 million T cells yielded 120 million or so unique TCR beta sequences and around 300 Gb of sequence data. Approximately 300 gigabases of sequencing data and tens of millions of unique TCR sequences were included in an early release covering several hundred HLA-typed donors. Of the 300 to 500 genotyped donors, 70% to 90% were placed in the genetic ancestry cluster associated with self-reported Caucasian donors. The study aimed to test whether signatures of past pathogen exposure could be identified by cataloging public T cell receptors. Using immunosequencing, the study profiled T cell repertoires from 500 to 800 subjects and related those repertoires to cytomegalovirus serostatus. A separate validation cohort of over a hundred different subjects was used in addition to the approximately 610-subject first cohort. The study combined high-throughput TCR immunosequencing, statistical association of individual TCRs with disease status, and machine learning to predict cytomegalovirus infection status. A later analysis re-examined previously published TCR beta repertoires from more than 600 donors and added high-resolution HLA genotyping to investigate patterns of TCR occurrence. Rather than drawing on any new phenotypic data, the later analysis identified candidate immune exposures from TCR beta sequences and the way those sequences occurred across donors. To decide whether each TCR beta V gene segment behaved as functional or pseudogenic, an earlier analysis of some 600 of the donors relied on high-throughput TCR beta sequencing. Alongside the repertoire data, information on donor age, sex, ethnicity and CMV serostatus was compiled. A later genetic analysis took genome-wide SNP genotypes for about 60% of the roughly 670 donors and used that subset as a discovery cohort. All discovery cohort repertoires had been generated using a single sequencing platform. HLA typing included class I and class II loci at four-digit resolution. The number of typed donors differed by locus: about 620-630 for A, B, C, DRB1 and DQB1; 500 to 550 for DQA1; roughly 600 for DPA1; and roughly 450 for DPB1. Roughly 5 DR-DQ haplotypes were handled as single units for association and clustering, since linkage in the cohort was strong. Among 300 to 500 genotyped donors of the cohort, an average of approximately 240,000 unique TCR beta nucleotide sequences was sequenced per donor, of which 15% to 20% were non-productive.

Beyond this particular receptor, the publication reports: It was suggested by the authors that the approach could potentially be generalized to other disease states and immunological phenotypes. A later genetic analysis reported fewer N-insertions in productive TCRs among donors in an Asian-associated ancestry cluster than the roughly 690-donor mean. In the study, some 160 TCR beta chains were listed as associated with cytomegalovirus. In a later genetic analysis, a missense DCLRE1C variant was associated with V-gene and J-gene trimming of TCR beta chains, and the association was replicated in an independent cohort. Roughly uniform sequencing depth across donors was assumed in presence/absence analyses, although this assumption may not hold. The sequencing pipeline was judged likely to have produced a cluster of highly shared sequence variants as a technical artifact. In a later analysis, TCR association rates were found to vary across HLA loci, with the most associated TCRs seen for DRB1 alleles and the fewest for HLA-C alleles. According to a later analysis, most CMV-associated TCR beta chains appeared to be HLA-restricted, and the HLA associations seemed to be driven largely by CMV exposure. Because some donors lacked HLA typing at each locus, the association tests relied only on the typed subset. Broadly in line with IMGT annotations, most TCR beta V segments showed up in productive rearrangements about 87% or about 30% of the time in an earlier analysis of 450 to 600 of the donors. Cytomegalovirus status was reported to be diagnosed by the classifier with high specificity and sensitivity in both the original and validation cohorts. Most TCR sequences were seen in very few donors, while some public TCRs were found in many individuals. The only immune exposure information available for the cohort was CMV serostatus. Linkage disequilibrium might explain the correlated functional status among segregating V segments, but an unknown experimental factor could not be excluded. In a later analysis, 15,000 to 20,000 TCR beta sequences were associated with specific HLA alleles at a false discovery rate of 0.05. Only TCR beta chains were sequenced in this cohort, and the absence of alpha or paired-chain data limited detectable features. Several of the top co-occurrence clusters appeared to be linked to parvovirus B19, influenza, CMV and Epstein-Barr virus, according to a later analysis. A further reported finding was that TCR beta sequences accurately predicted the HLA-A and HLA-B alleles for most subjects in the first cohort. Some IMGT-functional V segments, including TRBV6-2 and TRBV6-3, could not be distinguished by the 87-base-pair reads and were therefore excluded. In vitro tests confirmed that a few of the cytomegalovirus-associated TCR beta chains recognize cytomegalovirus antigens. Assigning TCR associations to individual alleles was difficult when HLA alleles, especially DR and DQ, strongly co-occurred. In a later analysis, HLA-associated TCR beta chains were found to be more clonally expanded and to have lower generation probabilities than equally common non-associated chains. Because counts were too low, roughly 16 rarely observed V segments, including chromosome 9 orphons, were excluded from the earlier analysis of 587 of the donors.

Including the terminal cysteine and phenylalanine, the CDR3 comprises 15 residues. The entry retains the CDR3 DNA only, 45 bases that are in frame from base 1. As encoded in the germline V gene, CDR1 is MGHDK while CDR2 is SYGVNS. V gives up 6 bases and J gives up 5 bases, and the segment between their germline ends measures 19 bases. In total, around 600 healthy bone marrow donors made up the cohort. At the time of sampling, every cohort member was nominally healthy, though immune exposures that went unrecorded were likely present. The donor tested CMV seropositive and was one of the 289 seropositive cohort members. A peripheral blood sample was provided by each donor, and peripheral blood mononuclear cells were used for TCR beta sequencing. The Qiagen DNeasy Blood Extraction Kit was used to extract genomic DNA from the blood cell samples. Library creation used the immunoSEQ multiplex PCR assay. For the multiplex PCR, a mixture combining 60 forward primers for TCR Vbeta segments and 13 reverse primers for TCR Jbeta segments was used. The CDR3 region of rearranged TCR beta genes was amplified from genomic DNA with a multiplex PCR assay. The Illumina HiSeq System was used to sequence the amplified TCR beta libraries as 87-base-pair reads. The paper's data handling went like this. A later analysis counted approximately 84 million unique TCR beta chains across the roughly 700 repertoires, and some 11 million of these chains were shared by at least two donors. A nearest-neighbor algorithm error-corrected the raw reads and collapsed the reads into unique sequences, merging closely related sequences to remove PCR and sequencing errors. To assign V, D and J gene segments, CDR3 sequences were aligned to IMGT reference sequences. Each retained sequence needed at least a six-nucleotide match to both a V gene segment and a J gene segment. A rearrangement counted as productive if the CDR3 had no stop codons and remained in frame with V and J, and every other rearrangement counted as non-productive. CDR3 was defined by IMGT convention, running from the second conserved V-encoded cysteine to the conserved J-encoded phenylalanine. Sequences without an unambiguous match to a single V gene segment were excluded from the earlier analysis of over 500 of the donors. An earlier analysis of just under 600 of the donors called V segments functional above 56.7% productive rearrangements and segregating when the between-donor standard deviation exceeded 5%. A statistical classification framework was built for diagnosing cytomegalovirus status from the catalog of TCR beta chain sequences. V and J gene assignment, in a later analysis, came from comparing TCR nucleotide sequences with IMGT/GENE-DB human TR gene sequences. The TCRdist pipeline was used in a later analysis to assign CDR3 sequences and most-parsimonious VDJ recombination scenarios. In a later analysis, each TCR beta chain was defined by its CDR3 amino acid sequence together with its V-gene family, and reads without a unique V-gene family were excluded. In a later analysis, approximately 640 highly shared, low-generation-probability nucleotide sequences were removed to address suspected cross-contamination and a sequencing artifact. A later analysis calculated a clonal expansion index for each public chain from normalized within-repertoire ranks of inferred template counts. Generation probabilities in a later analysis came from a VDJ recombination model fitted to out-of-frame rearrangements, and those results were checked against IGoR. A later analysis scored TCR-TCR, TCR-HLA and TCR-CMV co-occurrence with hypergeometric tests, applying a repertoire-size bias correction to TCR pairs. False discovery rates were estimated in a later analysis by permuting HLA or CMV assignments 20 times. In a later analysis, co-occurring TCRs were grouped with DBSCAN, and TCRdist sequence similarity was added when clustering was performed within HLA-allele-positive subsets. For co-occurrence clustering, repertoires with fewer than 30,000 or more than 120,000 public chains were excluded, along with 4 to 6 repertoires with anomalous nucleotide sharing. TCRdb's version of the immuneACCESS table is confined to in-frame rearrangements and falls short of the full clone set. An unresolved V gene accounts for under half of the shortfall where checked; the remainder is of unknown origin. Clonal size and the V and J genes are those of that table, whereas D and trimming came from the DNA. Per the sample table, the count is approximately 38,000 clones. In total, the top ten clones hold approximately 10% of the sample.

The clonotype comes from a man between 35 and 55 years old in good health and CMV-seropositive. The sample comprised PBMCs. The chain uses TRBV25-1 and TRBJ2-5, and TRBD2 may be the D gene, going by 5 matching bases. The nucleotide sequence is TGTGCCAGCAGGCGAGGGCAGTTTGTGGGGGAGACCCAGTACTTC. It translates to CASRRGQFVGETQYF. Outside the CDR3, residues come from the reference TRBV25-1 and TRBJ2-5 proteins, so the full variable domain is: EADIYQTPRYLVIGTGKKITLECSQTMGHDKMYWYQQDPGMELHLIHYSYGVNSTEKGDLSSESTVSRIRTEHFPLTLESARPSHTSQYLCASRRGQFVGETQYFGPGTRLLVL.